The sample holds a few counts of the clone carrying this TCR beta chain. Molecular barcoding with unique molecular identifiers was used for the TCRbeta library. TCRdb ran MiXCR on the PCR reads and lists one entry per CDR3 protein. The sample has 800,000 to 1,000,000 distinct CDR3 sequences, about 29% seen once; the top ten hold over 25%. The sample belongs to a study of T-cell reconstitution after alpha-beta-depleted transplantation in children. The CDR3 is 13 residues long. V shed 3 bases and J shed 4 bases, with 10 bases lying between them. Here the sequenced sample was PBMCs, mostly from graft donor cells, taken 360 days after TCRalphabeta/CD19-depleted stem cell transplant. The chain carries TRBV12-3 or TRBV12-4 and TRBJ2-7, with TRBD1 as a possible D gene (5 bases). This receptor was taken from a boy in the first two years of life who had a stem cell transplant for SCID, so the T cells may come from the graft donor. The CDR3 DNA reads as TGTGCCAGCAGTTTCAAGGGGTCTTACGAGCAGTACTTC. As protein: CASSFKGSYEQYF.